The rows below give T cell receptor beta chains drawn from one sample of a study of human T cells and chemical hapten exposure. From the RACE reads, TCRdb called clonotypes with MiXCR, one entry per CDR3 protein. The data show about 89,000 distinct CDR3 sequences, approximately 10% seen once. Specimen: whole blood, collected in connection with sensitization to the hapten diphenylcyclopropenone (DPC). The receptors originated from a man aged 40-49 years with alopecia areata. Some clones in this sample may be carry-over from other donors' samples. The CDR3 runs from the conserved cysteine through the conserved F or W. Fields, in order: V gene, D gene, clone size, J gene, CDR3 protein, CDR3 DNA. The D gene is left open where the match is weak. Size tells how often a clone was seen (once, few, many) or the class of an expanded clone, and some rows leave it out.

v_gene: TRBV18
d_gene: .
abundance: many
j_gene: TRBJ1-1
CDR3aa: CASSPGPDREAFF
CDR3nt: TGTGCCAGCTCACCAGGGCCAGATCGAGAAGCTTTCTTT

v_gene: TRBV5-1
d_gene: .
abundance: many
j_gene: TRBJ1-1
CDR3aa: CASSLDGWNTEAFF
CDR3nt: TGCGCCAGCAGCTTGGACGGCTGGAACACTGAAGCTTTCTTT

v_gene: TRBV20-1
d_gene: TRBD1
abundance: .
j_gene: TRBJ2-3
CDR3aa: CSATDRGDTQYF
CDR3nt: TGCAGTGCAACCGACAGGGGAGATACGCAGTATTTT

v_gene: TRBV25-1
d_gene: .
abundance: many
j_gene: TRBJ1-5
CDR3aa: CASRVSNQPQHF
CDR3nt: TGTGCCAGCAGGGTCAGCAATCAGCCCCAGCATTTT

v_gene: TRBV3-1
d_gene: .
abundance: few
j_gene: TRBJ2-2
CDR3aa: CASSHVFGGVNTGELFF
CDR3nt: TGTGCCAGCAGCCACGTATTCGGCGGGGTGAACACCGGGGAGCTGTTTTTT

v_gene: TRBV11-3
d_gene: .
abundance: many
j_gene: TRBJ2-2
CDR3aa: CASSRTTQNTGELFF
CDR3nt: TGTGCCAGCAGCAGAACGACCCAGAACACCGGGGAGCTGTTTTTT

v_gene: TRBV20-1
d_gene: .
abundance: few
j_gene: TRBJ1-4
CDR3aa: CSALTGAEKLFF
CDR3nt: TGCAGTGCTTTGACCGGGGCCGAAAAACTGTTTTTT

v_gene: TRBV11-1
d_gene: TRBD2
abundance: .
j_gene: TRBJ2-3
CDR3aa: CVSSVTSGSFGDTQYF
CDR3nt: TGTGTCAGCAGCGTGACTAGCGGGAGCTTCGGAGATACGCAGTATTTT

v_gene: TRBV5-1
d_gene: .
abundance: few
j_gene: TRBJ2-5
CDR3aa: CASSQLQETQYF
CDR3nt: TGCGCCAGCAGCCAGCTTCAAGAGACCCAGTACTTC

v_gene: TRBV15
d_gene: .
abundance: few
j_gene: TRBJ2-1
CDR3aa: CATGTLSSYNEQFF
CDR3nt: TGTGCCACCGGGACCCTTAGCTCCTACAATGAGCAGTTCTTC

v_gene: TRBV20-1
d_gene: .
abundance: few
j_gene: TRBJ2-7
CDR3aa: CSATYRENEQYF
CDR3nt: TGCAGTGCTACCTACAGGGAGAACGAGCAGTACTTC

v_gene: TRBV20-1
d_gene: .
abundance: .
j_gene: TRBJ2-2
CDR3aa: CSATPGADTGELFF
CDR3nt: TGCAGTGCTACCCCAGGGGCTGACACCGGGGAGCTGTTTTTT

v_gene: TRBV18
d_gene: .
abundance: many
j_gene: TRBJ1-1
CDR3aa: CASSPPWGAGNTEAFF
CDR3nt: TGTGCCAGCTCACCACCCTGGGGCGCGGGGAACACTGAAGCTTTCTTT

v_gene: TRBV5-4
d_gene: .
abundance: .
j_gene: TRBJ2-1
CDR3aa: CASSSGGPGRINNEQFF
CDR3nt: TGTGCCAGCAGCTCGGGGGGCCCGGGACGAATAAACAATGAGCAGTTCTTC

v_gene: TRBV11-1
d_gene: .
abundance: few
j_gene: TRBJ1-2
CDR3aa: CASSSSGDKWGYTF
CDR3nt: TGTGCCAGCAGCTCCTCAGGGGACAAGTGGGGCTACACCTTC

v_gene: TRBV20-1
d_gene: .
abundance: few
j_gene: TRBJ2-3
CDR3aa: CSASARLGDTQYF
CDR3nt: TGCAGTGCTAGCGCGAGACTAGGGGATACGCAGTATTTT

v_gene: TRBV10-3
d_gene: TRBD2
abundance: many
j_gene: TRBJ2-1
CDR3aa: CAIRQGLAGGNSYNEQFF
CDR3nt: TGTGCCATCAGACAGGGACTAGCGGGAGGTAACTCCTACAATGAGCAGTTCTTC

v_gene: TRBV3-1
d_gene: TRBD2
abundance: few
j_gene: TRBJ2-4
CDR3aa: CASSPGGAKNIQYF
CDR3nt: TGTGCCAGCAGCCCGGGGGGAGCCAAAAACATTCAGTACTTC

v_gene: TRBV9
d_gene: TRBD1
abundance: many
j_gene: TRBJ1-6
CDR3aa: CASSVFDRGGNSPLHF
CDR3nt: TGTGCCAGCAGCGTATTCGACAGGGGAGGTAATTCACCCCTCCACTTT

v_gene: TRBV7-8
d_gene: TRBD2
abundance: .
j_gene: TRBJ2-5
CDR3aa: CASSLALGVLAGAETQYF
CDR3nt: TGTGCCAGCAGCTTAGCGCTTGGAGTACTAGCGGGAGCTGAGACCCAGTACTTC